Following are 19 T cell receptor beta chains from one sample sequenced in a study of graft-versus-host responses after intestinal transplantation. No antigen is known for these receptors. Sequencing was performed with immunoSEQ multiplex PCR; in TCRdb, only in-frame clones are kept and a portion is missing. The table has 85,000 to 110,000 clones, over 85% seen once. The source was unstimulated CD8+ T cells sorted from spleen or lymph node cells, collected before intestinal transplant. The receptors shown here come from a human donor who received an intestinal transplant.

The chain uses TRBV2 and TRBJ2-1, with TRBD2 as a possible D gene (6 bases). The CDR3 spans 16 residues. Germline V gene lookup returns CDR1 SNHLY and CDR2 FYNNEI. V dropped 8 bases and J dropped 6 bases, with 23 bases sitting between them. The CDR3, as DNA: TGTGCCAGCTCCGGGGGAACAGGCTCGGCGTCCAATGAGCAGTTCTTC. Translated: CASSGGTGSASNEQFF. The full variable domain, rest sourced from reference TRBV2 and TRBJ2-1, is EPEVTQTPSHQVTQMGQEVILRCVPISNHLYFYWYRQILGQKVEFLVSFYNNEISEKSEIFDDQFSVERPDGSNFTLKIRSTKLEDSAMYFCASSGGTGSASNEQFFGPGTRLTVL.

The chain combines TRBV27 with TRBJ2-3, with D uncertain. The V and J ends lost 1 base and 2 bases respectively, with 10 bases between them. Germline V CDR1 and CDR2: MNHEY, SMNVEV (reference sequence). The CDR3 is made up of 15 amino acids. The CDR3 DNA is TGTGCCAGCAGTTTATTGACAAGGTTCACAGATACGCAGTATTTT. This gives the protein CASSLLTRFTDTQYF.

The rearrangement uses TRBV6-6 and TRBJ2-3, with D possibly matching TRBD1 (6 bases). CDR3 size: 16 residues. V lost 2 bases to trimming and J lost 5 bases, with 17 bases between them. Germline V gene sequence: CDR1 MNHNY, CDR2 SVGAGI (reference sequence). The CDR3 DNA follows: TGTGCCAGCAGTTACCTACAGGGAGAGGTTGGAGATACGCAGTATTTT. Translation: CASSYLQGEVGDTQYF.

J is TRBJ1-1 and V is TRBV7-6; D gene uncertain. V dropped 3 bases and J dropped 0 bases, with 5 bases sitting between them. Germline-derived CDR1 and CDR2 are SGHVS and FNYEAQ. The CDR3 covers 13 residues. The CDR3 region has the DNA TGTGCCAGCAGCTTCTCGGTGAACACTGAAGCTTTCTTT. Translation gives CASSFSVNTEAFF. Supplemented by reference TRBV7-6 and TRBJ1-1, the full variable domain reads GAGVSQSPRYKVTKRGQDVALRCDPISGHVSLYWYRQALGQGPEFLTYFNYEAQQDKSGLPNDRFSAERPEGSISTLTIQRTEQRDSAMYRCASSFSVNTEAFFGQGTRLTVV.

The sample holds one count of this clone. The V and J genes are TRBV5-6 and TRBJ2-5; D is possibly TRBD1 (6 bases). The CDR3 spans 15 residues. From germline, CDR1 is SGHDT and CDR2 YYEEEE. V lost 0 bases and J 4 bases, leaving 13 bases between the germline ends. The CDR3: CASSLDQGPVETQYF. CDR3 coding DNA: TGTGCCAGCAGCTTGGACCAGGGGCCCGTAGAGACCCAGTACTTC.

The chain carries TRBV19 and TRBJ2-2; TRBD2 matches at 11 bases. Germline V gene data show CDR1 as LNHDA and CDR2 as SQIVND (reference sequence). V shed 7 bases, J shed 9 bases, and the junction held 7 bases outside the gene matches. The CDR3 runs to 14 residues. The CDR3, as DNA: TGTGCCAGTACGGGACTAGCGGATTACAGGGAGCTGTTTTTT. It is translated as CASTGLADYRELFF.

In DNA form, the CDR3 reads TGTGCCAGCAGTGACAGCCCCTACCGAGCCAAAAACATTCAGTACTTC. Residues: CASSDSPYRAKNIQYF. The chain employs TRBV27 and TRBJ2-4; the D gene is possibly TRBD1 (5 bases). There are 16 residues in the CDR3. Germline assignment: CDR1 MNHEY and CDR2 SMNVEV (reference sequence). V was trimmed by 5 bases and J by 0 bases, leaving 14 bases between them.

The rearrangement joins TRBV5-3 to TRBJ1-2, with D possibly matching TRBD1 (5 bases). Being an ORF, TRBV5-3 has a function that is uncertain. This CDR3 is built from 16 residues. The V end was cut by 3 bases, the J end by 6 bases, with 21 bases between. CDR3 loop: CARSSTRRPRDHGYTF. The CDR3 bases are TGTGCCAGAAGCTCGACCCGACGCCCTCGGGACCATGGCTACACCTTC.

This clone came up once. CDR3 loop: CASSPGTGLSSGANVLTF. The DNA for the CDR3 is TGTGCCAGCAGTCCCGGGACAGGGTTAAGCTCTGGGGCCAACGTCCTGACTTTC. The rearrangement uses TRBV27 and TRBJ2-6, with 9 bases lining up with TRBD1. Germline assignment: CDR1 MNHEY and CDR2 SMNVEV (reference sequence). The J segment lost 0 bases and the V segment lost 5 bases, leaving 8 bases of the junction unmatched. There are 18 residues in the CDR3.

This chain joins TRBV5-5 and TRBJ1-1, with 7 bases lining up with TRBD1. From germline, CDR1 is SGHKS and CDR2 YYEKEE (reference sequence). The CDR3 runs to 17 residues. V gave up 4 bases and J gave up 5 bases; unmatched junction bases: 17. CDR3: CASSSDRVRPRRTEAFF. The CDR3 DNA reads TGTGCCAGCAGCAGCGACAGGGTCCGCCCTCGTCGGACTGAAGCTTTCTTT.

V is TRBV4-1 and J is TRBJ2-1; the match to TRBD2 covers 12 bases. The CDR3 spans 17 residues. Germline CDR1 MGHRA, CDR2 YSYEKL. V gave up 3 bases and J gave up 8 bases; unmatched junction bases: 11. This CDR3 reads CASSQEPSSGGAHEQFF. CDR3 bases: TGCGCCAGCAGCCAGGAACCCTCTAGCGGGGGGGCCCATGAGCAGTTCTTC.

The chain carries TRBV5-6 and TRBJ1-1; D may be TRBD1 (6 bases). This CDR3 contains 12 residues. V dropped 4 bases and J dropped 7 bases, with 11 bases sitting between them. Germline assignment: CDR1 SGHDT and CDR2 YYEEEE. The CDR3 sequence: CASSLNRVEAFF. The CDR3 DNA reads as TGTGCCAGCAGCCTCAACAGGGTTGAAGCTTTCTTT.

This rearrangement joins TRBV11-2 to TRBJ1-1; possibly TRBD1 for D (6 bases). Trimming shortened V by 4 bases and J by 5 bases, and 20 bases separated the two germline ends. CDR1 is SGHAT, CDR2 FQNNGV, per germline. CDR3 length equals 16 residues. For the CDR3, the DNA is TGTGCCAGCAGCTCGAGAACACAGGGTGTCGATACTGAAGCTTTCTTT. Translated, it gives CASSSRTQGVDTEAFF. Based on the CDR3 plus reference TRBV11-2 and TRBJ1-1, the full variable domain is EAGVAQSPRYKIIEKRQSVAFWCNPISGHATLYWYQQILGQGPKLLIQFQNNGVVDDSQLPKDRFSAERLKGVDSTLKIQPAKLEDSAVYLCASSSRTQGVDTEAFFGQGTRLTVV.

The V and J genes are TRBV27 and TRBJ1-2; D gene uncertain. V gave up 4 bases and J gave up 0 bases, with 15 bases separating them. This CDR3 contains 16 residues. Germline V gene sequence: CDR1 MNHEY, CDR2 SMNVEV (reference sequence). The CDR3 region is CASSSSGRRANYGYTF. CDR3 in DNA: TGTGCCAGCAGTTCCTCGGGAAGGAGAGCTAACTATGGCTACACCTTC.

This clone has a single count. The chain recombines TRBV6-1 with TRBJ1-2; D uncertain. Trimming cost V 8 bases and J 5 bases, with 21 bases left between them. Germline CDR1 reads MNHNS; CDR2 reads SASEGT. The CDR3 sequence is 15 residues long. The CDR3 here is CASSALGSSLYGYTF. CDR3 nucleotides: TGTGCCAGCTCGGCCCTTGGCTCTTCCTTATATGGCTACACCTTC.

This clone was seen once. The rearrangement links TRBV19 to TRBJ1-2, with D possibly matching TRBD1 (6 bases). Trimming shortened V by 5 bases and J by 4 bases, and 17 bases separated the two germline ends. The germline V gene encodes CDR1 LNHDA and CDR2 SQIVND (reference sequence). This CDR3 has 15 residues. CDR3 sequence reads: CASSAGDTGIYGYTF. CDR3 bases: TGTGCCAGTAGTGCCGGGGACACCGGAATCTATGGCTACACCTTC.

This clone appeared once. The chain carries TRBV13 and TRBJ2-3, with 7 bases identical to TRBD2. Germline values: CDR1 PRHDT, CDR2 FYEKMQ (reference sequence). Unmatched junction bases numbered 11, after V lost 4 bases and J lost 4 bases. The CDR3 runs to 16 residues. DNA of the CDR3: TGTGCCAGCAGCTACCTAGATGGGACTATTTCAGATACGCAGTATTTT. Protein: CASSYLDGTISDTQYF.

The chain joins TRBV5-1 to TRBJ2-1; 12 nucleotides line up with TRBD2. The CDR3 is made up of 14 amino acids. V trimming: 0 bases; J trimming: 8 bases; junction bases outside the gene matches: 0. The V gene's germline CDR1 is SGHRS and CDR2 YFSETQ. The DNA for the CDR3 is TGCGCCAGCAGCTTGGGACTAGCGGGGGATGAGCAGTTCTTC. Amino acids: CASSLGLAGDEQFF.

This clone showed up just a few times. The chain employs TRBV4-2 and TRBJ2-7; D assignment may be TRBD1 or TRBD2 (6 bases each). The CDR3 is 14 amino acids. V was shortened by 3 bases and J by 3 bases, with 12 bases between the two germline ends. Germline V CDR1 and CDR2: LGHNA, YNFKEQ. This chain's CDR3 is CASSQGGRYYEQYF. The CDR3, as DNA: TGTGCCAGCAGCCAGGGGGGCAGATACTACGAGCAGTACTTC.